Shown below are 12 T cell receptor beta chains from a single sample sequenced in a study of T cells in localized non-small cell lung cancer (dated by TCRdb to 2019 to 2021). Library preparation used the immunoSEQ multiplex PCR assay. TCRdb stores this immuneACCESS table with in-frame sequences only. Part of the clones is absent; in the studies checked, under half of the shortfall reflects unresolved V genes, and no reason is known for the rest. This sample comprises approximately 32,000 clones, 82% of them detected only once. The top ten clonotypes cover about 18% of the sample. Specimen: peripheral blood, collected before any cancer treatment. Receptors originate from an older male donor with stage III squamous cell lung carcinoma.

V usage is TRBV5-8 and J usage is TRBJ1-6; TRBD1 is a possible D gene (6 bases). The V gene's germline CDR1 is SGHTS and CDR2 YDEGEE. V was shortened by 0 bases and J by 9 bases, with 10 bases between the two germline ends. CDR3 length: 14 residues. The CDR3 DNA is TGTGCCAGCAGCTTGGAAGGGGGGATTTCACCCCTCCACTTT. It is translated as CASSLEGGISPLHF.

V usage is TRBV7-2 and J usage is TRBJ2-2; D is undetermined. The CDR3 covers 14 residues. The V gene lost 2 bases and the J gene lost 7 bases, with 11 bases spanning the gap. Germline CDR1 reads SGHTA; CDR2 reads FQGNSA. The DNA for the CDR3 is TGTGCCAGCAGCTTACGACCCGCGGACGGGGAGCTGTTTTTT. Encoded protein: CASSLRPADGELFF.

J is TRBJ1-2 and V is TRBV4-2; D is unclear. This CDR3 has 13 residues. V was pared by 6 bases and J by 2 bases, with 10 bases between. The germline CDR1 and CDR2 sequences are LGHNA and YNFKEQ. For the CDR3, the DNA is TGTGCCAGCAGAGAACTTGCGAACTATGGCTACACCTTC. Translating it yields CASRELANYGYTF.

The rearrangement joins TRBV19 to TRBJ2-7, with 11 bases matching TRBD1. Trimming removed 2 bases from V and 5 bases from J; junction bases left unmatched: 5. Germline values: CDR1 LNHDA, CDR2 SQIVND (reference sequence). The CDR3 consists of 15 residues. CDR3 sequence (DNA): TGTGCCAGTAGTATAACCGGGACAGGGGGAAACGAGCAGTACTTC. It encodes CASSITGTGGNEQYF. The complete variable domain, with remaining parts taken from reference TRBV19 and TRBJ2-7, reads DGGITQSPKYLFRKEGQNVTLSCEQNLNHDAMYWYRQDPGQGLRLIYYSQIVNDFQKGDIAEGYSVSREKKESFPLTVTSAQKNPTAFYLCASSITGTGGNEQYFGPGTRLTVT.

This clone is a singleton in its sample. The V and J genes are TRBV6-5 and TRBJ2-7; 10 nucleotides align to TRBD1. Germline CDR1 and CDR2: MNHEY and SVGAGI. The CDR3 has 14 residues. V lost 7 bases to trimming and J lost 7 bases; unmatched junction nucleotides: 10. The CDR3: CASTRGDRGKEQYF. The CDR3, as DNA: TGTGCCAGCACCCGAGGGGACAGGGGCAAAGAGCAGTACTTC.

This clone turned up a few times. V gene TRBV19 combines with J gene TRBJ2-1; 12 bases match TRBD2. The V gene end was trimmed by 1 base and the J gene end by 2 bases; junction bases not matched to a gene: 0. The CDR3 has 16 amino acids. Germline lookup yields CDR1 LNHDA and CDR2 SQIVND (reference sequence). CDR3 loop: CASSIGLAGAYNEQFF. The CDR3 bases are TGTGCCAGTAGTATAGGACTAGCGGGAGCCTACAATGAGCAGTTCTTC.

This clone was counted a few times. The gene calls are TRBV30 and TRBJ1-6; D is perhaps TRBD1 (5 bases). The CDR3 is 20 amino acids. The germline gives CDR1 GTSNPN, CDR2 SVGIG (reference sequence). Trimming took 0 bases from V and 0 from J, leaving 21 bases between them. In DNA, the CDR3 is TGTGCCTGGAGTGTACAAAGGGGCCAGGCCTTGAGCTCCTATAATTCACCCCTCCACTTT. Protein product: CAWSVQRGQALSSYNSPLHF.

V gene TRBV5-1 combines with J gene TRBJ2-2; the match to TRBD2 covers 7 bases. Germline-derived CDR1 and CDR2 are SGHRS and YFSETQ. J lost 4 bases, V lost 0 bases, and 3 bases had no gene match. The CDR3 runs 15 residues. The DNA of the CDR3 is TGCGCCAGCAGCTTGGGACTAGCTCTCACCGGGGAGCTGTTTTTT. Protein: CASSLGLALTGELFF.

This sequence joins TRBV19 and TRBJ1-5, with 10 bases aligning to TRBD1. J gave up 0 bases and V 7 bases, and 9 bases lay outside the gene matches. The CDR3 runs 17 residues. Germline CDR1 LNHDA, CDR2 SQIVND (reference sequence). The CDR3 region has the DNA TGTGCCAGTAATGACAGGGGGCCTGTTTATAGCAATCAGCCCCAGCATTTT. Translated, it gives CASNDRGPVYSNQPQHF.

The chain uses TRBV5-1 and TRBJ2-2; D may correspond to TRBD1 or TRBD2 (5 bases each). Germline-derived CDR1 and CDR2 are SGHRS and YFSETQ. The CDR3 extends over 14 amino acids. The V end was cut by 6 bases, the J end by 6 bases, with 15 bases between. The CDR3 coding sequence is TGCGCCAGCACCCTGAGAGGGGTGGCCGGGGAGCTGTTTTTT. Amino acids: CASTLRGVAGELFF.

The V gene is TRBV5-1, the J gene TRBJ2-1, with D possibly being TRBD1 or TRBD2 (5 bases each). The CDR3 covers 18 residues. V was clipped by 4 bases and J by 0 bases, with 20 bases between them. Germline CDR1 SGHRS, CDR2 YFSETQ. The CDR3, as DNA: TGCGCCAGCAGCAGCGTGAAAGCCGGGACGGCCTCCTACAATGAGCAGTTCTTC. It is translated as CASSSVKAGTASYNEQFF. The complete variable domain, with remaining parts taken from reference TRBV5-1 and TRBJ2-1, reads KAGVTQTPRYLIKTRGQQVTLSCSPISGHRSVSWYQQTPGQGLQFLFEYFSETQRNKGNFPGRFSGRQFSNSRSEMNVSTLELGDSALYLCASSSVKAGTASYNEQFFGPGTRLTVL.

The V call is TRBV6-1, the J call TRBJ1-2, with D hard to call. Per germline, CDR1 MNHNS and CDR2 SASEGT. V was cut by 7 bases and J by 4 bases, with 19 bases left in between. The CDR3 contains 15 residues. The CDR3 spells CASNPGPVSSYGYTF. CDR3 coding DNA: TGTGCCAGCAACCCGGGTCCAGTGTCCTCCTATGGCTACACCTTC.